This T cell receptor beta chain was captured by sequencing in a study of cytomegalovirus exposure and HLA in healthy donors. Overall study: The same platform as the roughly 630 first-cohort repertoires was used for the 95 to 150 validation repertoires, a later analysis reported.

The repertoire was sequenced with immunoSEQ multiplex PCR; TCRdb's copy has only in-frame clones and lacks some. The sample records about 110,000 clones, roughly 90% being singletons. The CDR3 consists of 16 residues. Between the trimmed V and J ends, which lost 0 bases and 6 bases, there was a span of 14 bases. Germline assignment: CDR1 LNHNV and CDR2 YYDKDF (reference sequence). The clonotype comes from a woman aged 18-29 years in good health and CMV-seronegative. Sample: PBMCs. V and J are TRBV15 and TRBJ2-2; tentative D call: TRBD1 (6 bases). The CDR3 here is CATSRENQNRAGELFF. CDR3 coding DNA: TGTGCCACCAGCAGAGAAAATCAAAACAGGGCCGGGGAGCTGTTTTTT.